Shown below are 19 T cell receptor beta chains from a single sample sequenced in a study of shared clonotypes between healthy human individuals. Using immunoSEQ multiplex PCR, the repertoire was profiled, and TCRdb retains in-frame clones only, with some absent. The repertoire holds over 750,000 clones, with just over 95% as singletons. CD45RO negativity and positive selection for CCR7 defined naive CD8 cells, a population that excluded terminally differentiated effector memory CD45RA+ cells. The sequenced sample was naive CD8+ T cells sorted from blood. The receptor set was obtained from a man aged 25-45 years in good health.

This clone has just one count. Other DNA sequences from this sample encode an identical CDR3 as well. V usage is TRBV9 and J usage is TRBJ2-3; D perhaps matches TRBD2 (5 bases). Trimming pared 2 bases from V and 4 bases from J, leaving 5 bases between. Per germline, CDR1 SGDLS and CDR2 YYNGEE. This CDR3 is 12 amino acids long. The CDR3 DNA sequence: TGTGCCAGCAGCGTCGGGGCAGATACGCAGTATTTT. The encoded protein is CASSVGADTQYF.

Written as DNA, the CDR3 is TGCGCCAGCAGCTTAGCAAACAGGGTTCGAGGGGCCTACGAGCAGTACTTC. Protein sequence: CASSLANRVRGAYEQYF. The V call is TRBV5-1, the J call TRBJ2-7; D perhaps matches TRBD1 (6 bases). V was pared by 2 bases and J by 2 bases, with 20 bases between. The CDR3 runs to 17 residues. Germline V lookup: CDR1 SGHRS, CDR2 YFSETQ. Full variable domain (remainder filled in from reference TRBV5-1 and TRBJ2-7): KAGVTQTPRYLIKTRGQQVTLSCSPISGHRSVSWYQQTPGQGLQFLFEYFSETQRNKGNFPGRFSGRQFSNSRSEMNVSTLELGDSALYLCASSLANRVRGAYEQYFGPGTRLTVT.

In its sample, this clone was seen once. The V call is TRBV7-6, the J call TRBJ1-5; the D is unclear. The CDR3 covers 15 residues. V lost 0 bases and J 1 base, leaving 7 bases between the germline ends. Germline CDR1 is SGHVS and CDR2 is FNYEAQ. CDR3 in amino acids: CASSLAAHSNQPQHF. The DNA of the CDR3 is TGTGCCAGCAGCTTAGCGGCACACAGCAATCAGCCCCAGCATTTT.

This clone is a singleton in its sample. DNA for the CDR3: TGCGCCAGCGCTCTAGCGGGAGTCCTAGGGGACAATGAGCAGTTCTTC. Translated, it gives CASALAGVLGDNEQFF. The rearrangement links TRBV5-1 to TRBJ2-1, with TRBD2 matching over 10 bases. CDR3 length equals 16 residues. J gave up 5 bases and V 7 bases, and 12 bases lay outside the gene matches. CDR1 is SGHRS and CDR2 is YFSETQ in the germline V gene.

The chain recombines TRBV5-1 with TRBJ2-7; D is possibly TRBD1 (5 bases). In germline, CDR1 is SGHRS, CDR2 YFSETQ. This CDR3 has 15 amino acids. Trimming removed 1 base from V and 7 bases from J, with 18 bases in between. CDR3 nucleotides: TGCGCCAGCAGCTTGTCGCAGGGCGACTTGATAGAGCAGTACTTC. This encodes CASSLSQGDLIEQYF.

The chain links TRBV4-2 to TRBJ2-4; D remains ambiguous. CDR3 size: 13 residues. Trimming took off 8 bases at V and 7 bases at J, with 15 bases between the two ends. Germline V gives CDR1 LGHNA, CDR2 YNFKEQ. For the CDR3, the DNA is TGTGCCAGCGCCCTCGGGTCTGCGAACATTCAGTACTTC. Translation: CASALGSANIQYF.

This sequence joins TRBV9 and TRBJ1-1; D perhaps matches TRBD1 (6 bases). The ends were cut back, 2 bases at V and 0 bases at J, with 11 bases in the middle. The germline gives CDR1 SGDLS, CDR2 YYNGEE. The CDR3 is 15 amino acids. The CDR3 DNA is TGTGCCAGCAGCGTTGAACAGGGCCTGAACACTGAAGCTTTCTTT. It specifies CASSVEQGLNTEAFF.

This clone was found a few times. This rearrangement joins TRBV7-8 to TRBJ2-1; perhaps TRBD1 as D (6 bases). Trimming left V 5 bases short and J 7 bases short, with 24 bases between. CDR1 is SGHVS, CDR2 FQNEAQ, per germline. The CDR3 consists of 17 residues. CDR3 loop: CASSPTFLGQRTNEQFF. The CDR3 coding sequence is TGTGCCAGCAGCCCAACATTCCTTGGACAGCGAACAAATGAGCAGTTCTTC.

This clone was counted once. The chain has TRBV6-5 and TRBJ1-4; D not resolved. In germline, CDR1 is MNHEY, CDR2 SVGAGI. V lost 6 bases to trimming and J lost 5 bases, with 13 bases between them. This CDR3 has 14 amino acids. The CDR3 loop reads CASSPSGGNEKLFF. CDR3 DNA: TGTGCCAGCAGCCCTAGCGGCGGAAATGAAAAACTGTTTTTT.

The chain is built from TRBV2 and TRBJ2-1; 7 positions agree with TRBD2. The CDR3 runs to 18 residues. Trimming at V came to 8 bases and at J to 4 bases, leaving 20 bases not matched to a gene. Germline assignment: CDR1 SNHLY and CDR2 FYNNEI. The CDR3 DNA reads TGTGCCAGCCCCGGAGCGGGGAATGGGGCTAGCGCATACAATGAGCAGTTCTTC. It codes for CASPGAGNGASAYNEQFF.

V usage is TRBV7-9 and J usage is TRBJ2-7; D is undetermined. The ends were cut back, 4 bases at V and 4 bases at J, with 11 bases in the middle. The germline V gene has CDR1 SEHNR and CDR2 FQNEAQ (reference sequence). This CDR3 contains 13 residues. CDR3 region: CASSSAGPYEQYF. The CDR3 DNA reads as TGTGCCAGCAGCTCAGCTGGACCGTACGAGCAGTACTTC.

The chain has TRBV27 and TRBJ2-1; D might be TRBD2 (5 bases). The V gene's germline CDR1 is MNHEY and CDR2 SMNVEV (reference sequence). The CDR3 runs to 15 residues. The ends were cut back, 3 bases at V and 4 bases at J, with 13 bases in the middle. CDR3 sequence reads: CASSLFQEAYNEQFF. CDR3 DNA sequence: TGTGCCAGCAGTTTGTTTCAGGAGGCATACAATGAGCAGTTCTTC.

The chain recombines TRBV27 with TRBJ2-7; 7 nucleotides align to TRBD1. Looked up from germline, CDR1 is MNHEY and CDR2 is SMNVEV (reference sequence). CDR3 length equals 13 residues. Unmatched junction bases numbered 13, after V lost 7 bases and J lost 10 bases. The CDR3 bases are TGTGCCAGCACCACGGACAGGAAGGACCCTCAGTACTTC. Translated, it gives CASTTDRKDPQYF.

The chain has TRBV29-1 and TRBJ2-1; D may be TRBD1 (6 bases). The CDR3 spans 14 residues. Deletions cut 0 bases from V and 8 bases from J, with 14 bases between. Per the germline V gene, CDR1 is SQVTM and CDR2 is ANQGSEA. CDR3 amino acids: CSVEDLQGWDEQFF. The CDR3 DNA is TGCAGCGTTGAAGATCTGCAGGGGTGGGATGAGCAGTTCTTC.

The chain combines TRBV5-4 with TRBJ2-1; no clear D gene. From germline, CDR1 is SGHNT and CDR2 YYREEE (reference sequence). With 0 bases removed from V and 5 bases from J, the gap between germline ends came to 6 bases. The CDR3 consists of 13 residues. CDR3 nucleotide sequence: TGTGCCAGCAGCTTGGTTGCAGACAATGAGCAGTTCTTC. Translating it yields CASSLVADNEQFF. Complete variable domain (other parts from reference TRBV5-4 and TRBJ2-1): ETGVTQSPTHLIKTRGQQVTLRCSSQSGHNTVSWYQQALGQGPQFIFQYYREEENGRGNFPPRFSGLQFPNYSSELNVNALELDDSALYLCASSLVADNEQFFGPGTRLTVL.

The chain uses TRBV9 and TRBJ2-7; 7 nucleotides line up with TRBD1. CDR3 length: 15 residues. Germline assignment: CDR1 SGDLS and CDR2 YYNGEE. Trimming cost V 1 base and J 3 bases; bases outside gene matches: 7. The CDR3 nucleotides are TGTGCCAGCAGCGTATCCGGGACAGTTGGCTACGAGCAGTACTTC. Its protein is CASSVSGTVGYEQYF.

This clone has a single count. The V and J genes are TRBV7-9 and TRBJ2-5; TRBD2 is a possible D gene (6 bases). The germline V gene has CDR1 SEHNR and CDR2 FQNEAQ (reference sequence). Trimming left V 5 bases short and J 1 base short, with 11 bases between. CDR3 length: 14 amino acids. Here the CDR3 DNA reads TGTGCCAGCAGCATCCGGGGGATCCAAGAGACCCAGTACTTC. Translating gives CASSIRGIQETQYF.

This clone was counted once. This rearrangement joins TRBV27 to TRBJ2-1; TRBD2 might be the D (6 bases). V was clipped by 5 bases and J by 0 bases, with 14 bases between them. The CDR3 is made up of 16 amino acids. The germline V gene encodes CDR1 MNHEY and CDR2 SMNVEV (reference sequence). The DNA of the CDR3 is TGTGCCAGCAGTACCTCGGGAGCCCTCTCCTACAATGAGCAGTTCTTC. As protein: CASSTSGALSYNEQFF.

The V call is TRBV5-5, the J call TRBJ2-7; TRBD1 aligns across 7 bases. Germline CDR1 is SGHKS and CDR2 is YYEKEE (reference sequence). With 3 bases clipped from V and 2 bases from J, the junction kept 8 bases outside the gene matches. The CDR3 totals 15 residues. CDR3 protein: CASSSSWQGAYEQYF. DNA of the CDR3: TGTGCCAGCAGCTCTTCTTGGCAGGGGGCCTACGAGCAGTACTTC.